The clone carrying this T cell receptor beta chain has just a few counts. The antigen is unknown. The sample originates from a study of response to subunit inactivated influenza vaccine. General study results and limits: Authors proposed each seasonal influenza vaccination draws in few new T cells.

MiXCR was run by TCRdb on the RT-PCR reads, yielding one entry per CDR3 protein. The table includes approximately 700,000 distinct CDR3 sequences, approximately 15% detected once. Trimming cost V 3 bases and J 5 bases; bases outside gene matches: 9. Per the germline V gene, CDR1 is DFQATT and CDR2 is SNEGSKA (reference sequence). The CDR3 runs 14 residues. The origin of this receptor is a man aged 45 to 65 who received an inactivated influenza vaccine. The material sequenced was PBMCs from blood, taken 14 to 15 days before vaccination. The gene calls are TRBV20-1 and TRBJ2-5, with 7 bases aligning to TRBD2. The chain's CDR3 is CSASMAGVLETQYF. CDR3 nucleotide sequence: TGCAGTGCTAGTATGGCGGGAGTCCTTGAGACCCAGTACTTC.